These 11 T cell receptor beta chains share one sample of origin, sequenced in a study of cytomegalovirus exposure and HLA in healthy donors. Both 60 Vbeta primers and 13 Jbeta primers went into the PCR. Repertoires were generated with immunoSEQ multiplex PCR, while TCRdb's copy carries only in-frame clones and drops some. The sample includes tens of thousands of clones, 76% seen only once; the top ten take 1.1% to 1.5%. The sequenced material came from PBMCs. These receptors were taken from a male donor in good health and CMV-seronegative.

The chain employs TRBV5-1 and TRBJ2-2; 12 nucleotides agree with TRBD1. CDR1 and CDR2 (germline): SGHRS, YFSETQ. This CDR3 has 15 residues. With V trimmed by 5 bases and J by 7 bases, 6 bases remained unmatched. The CDR3 loop is CASRPGTGGSGELFF. CDR3 coding DNA: TGCGCCAGCAGACCCGGGACAGGGGGCAGCGGGGAGCTGTTTTTT.

V is TRBV7-2 and J is TRBJ2-2; weak D call: TRBD2 (6 bases). V lost 5 bases and J lost 3, with 16 bases in between. This CDR3 is built from 16 residues. The germline gives CDR1 SGHTA, CDR2 FQGNSA. The CDR3 DNA reads as TGTGCCAGCAGCCCCCGCGGCGGAGGGGACACCGGGGAGCTGTTTTTT. It yields the protein CASSPRGGGDTGELFF.

In this sample, this clone turned up a few times. V is TRBV4-3 and J is TRBJ1-1; 7 bases align to TRBD1. The length of the CDR3 is 14 residues. The V and J ends lost 0 bases and 4 bases, in that order; junction bases with no gene match: 2. Germline V gene lookup returns CDR1 LGHNA and CDR2 YSLEER. The CDR3 region has the DNA TGCGCCAGCAGCCAAGACGGGACAGTCACTGAAGCTTTCTTT. Translating it yields CASSQDGTVTEAFF.

The chain couples TRBV6-4 to TRBJ1-1; D is possibly TRBD1 (5 bases). CDR3 length: 14 residues. Germline-derived CDR1 and CDR2 are MRHNA and SNTAGT. Trimming took off 5 bases at V and 2 bases at J, with 12 bases between the two ends. Here the CDR3 DNA reads TGTGCCAGCAGTCACCAGGGACTTAACACTGAAGCTTTCTTT. Its translation is CASSHQGLNTEAFF.

This chain links TRBV9 with TRBJ2-2; tentatively, D is TRBD1 (5 bases). Germline values: CDR1 SGDLS, CDR2 YYNGEE. With 0 bases removed from V and 7 bases from J, the gap between germline ends came to 7 bases. This CDR3 comprises 13 residues. The CDR3, as DNA: TGTGCCAGCAGCGTAGTAGGGGACGGGGAGCTGTTTTTT. This codes for CASSVVGDGELFF.

This clone appeared a few times. The chain carries TRBV15 and TRBJ2-7; 8 bases are a match to TRBD2. V was clipped by 5 bases and J by 5 bases; unmatched bases: 11. This CDR3 region has 15 residues. Germline lookup yields CDR1 LNHNV and CDR2 YYDKDF (reference sequence). The CDR3 protein is CATSVLGTSHHEQYF. CDR3 in DNA: TGTGCCACCAGCGTCCTCGGGACTAGTCACCACGAGCAGTACTTC.

The rearrangement joins TRBV4-1 to TRBJ2-1, with 8 positions matching TRBD1. CDR1 is MGHRA and CDR2 is YSYEKL in the germline V gene. Losses at the gene ends were 0 bases for V and 6 bases for J; bases not matched to a gene: 16. The CDR3 consists of 19 residues. The CDR3 is CASSQDARDRPLPVNEQFF. For the CDR3, the DNA is TGCGCCAGCAGCCAAGATGCCCGGGACAGGCCTCTTCCGGTCAATGAGCAGTTCTTC.

V and J are TRBV11-2 and TRBJ2-7, with TRBD2 matching over 12 bases. J was trimmed by 6 bases and V by 6 bases; bases with no gene match: 12. Per the germline V gene, CDR1 is SGHAT and CDR2 is FQNNGV. This CDR3 is 16 amino acids long. The CDR3 DNA reads TGTGCCAGCAGTCTACAGTCTAGCGGGAGGGCCGGCGAGCAGTACTTC. Encoded protein: CASSLQSSGRAGEQYF. Supplemented by reference TRBV11-2 and TRBJ2-7, the full variable domain reads EAGVAQSPRYKIIEKRQSVAFWCNPISGHATLYWYQQILGQGPKLLIQFQNNGVVDDSQLPKDRFSAERLKGVDSTLKIQPAKLEDSAVYLCASSLQSSGRAGEQYFGPGTRLTVT.

The chain is built from TRBV20-1 and TRBJ1-1; 8 bases agree with TRBD1. The CDR3 has 11 amino acids. Germline V lookup: CDR1 DFQATT, CDR2 SNEGSKA (reference sequence). The V segment lost 7 bases and the J segment 8 bases; nucleotides outside the gene matches: 6. DNA of the CDR3: TGCAGTGTCCATAACAGGGGGGAAGCTTTCTTT. This gives the protein CSVHNRGEAFF.

The genes are TRBV9 and TRBJ2-2, with D possibly TRBD2 on 6 matching bases. The germline CDR1 and CDR2 sequences are SGDLS and YYNGEE. This CDR3 has 15 amino acids. V lost 4 bases to trimming and J lost 1 base, with 11 bases between them. CDR3 loop: CASSRGLLNTGELFF. CDR3 nucleotides: TGTGCCAGCAGCCGGGGACTCCTGAACACCGGGGAGCTGTTTTTT. Full variable domain (rest looked up from reference TRBV9 and TRBJ2-2): DSGVTQTPKHLITATGQRVTLRCSPRSGDLSVYWYQQSLDQGLQFLIQYYNGEERAKGNILERFSAQQFPDLHSELNLSSLELGDSALYFCASSRGLLNTGELFFGEGSRLTVL.

The J gene is TRBJ2-1, the V gene TRBV7-2; 12 nucleotides align to TRBD2. The germline V gene encodes CDR1 SGHTA and CDR2 FQGNSA. With 5 bases clipped from V and 9 bases from J, the junction kept 2 bases outside the gene matches. CDR3 length: 13 amino acids. DNA for the CDR3: TGTGCCAGCAGCACGGGACTAGCGGGTGAGCAGTTCTTC. Protein sequence: CASSTGLAGEQFF.